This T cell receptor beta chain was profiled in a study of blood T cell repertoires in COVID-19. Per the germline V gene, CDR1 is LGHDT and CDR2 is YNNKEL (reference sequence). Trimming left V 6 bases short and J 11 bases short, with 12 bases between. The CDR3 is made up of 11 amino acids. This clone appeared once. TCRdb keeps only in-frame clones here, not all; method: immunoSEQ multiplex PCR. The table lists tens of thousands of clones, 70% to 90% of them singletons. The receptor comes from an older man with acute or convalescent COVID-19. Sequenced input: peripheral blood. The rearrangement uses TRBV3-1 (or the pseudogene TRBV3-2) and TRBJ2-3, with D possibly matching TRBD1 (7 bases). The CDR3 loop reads CASRDQGGQYF. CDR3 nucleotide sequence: TGTGCCAGCAGGGACCAGGGGGGGCAGTATTTT.